The TCR beta chain described here comes from a study of human T cells and chemical hapten exposure. Study summary: Chiefly women, the patients showed alopecia areata, totalis or universalis. Study results and caveats: Patch test score was positively correlated with the counts of TCRs that had expanded at PT1.

It was the library that attached unique molecular identifiers to individual cDNA molecules. Per the original data handling: Per sample, the median was around 100,000 TCRs, with values from roughly 23,000 to 640,000. TCRdb used MiXCR to reprocess the RACE reads, holding one entry per CDR3 protein. TCRdb, not the original authors, processed these V and J calls. The repertoire includes around 380,000 distinct CDR3 sequences, around 5.5% of them detected once, and around 8.6% sits in the top ten. Germline V CDR1 and CDR2: SQVTM, ANQGSEA. V lost 3 bases, J lost 7 bases, and 10 bases lay in between. The CDR3 runs 11 residues. Time point defined: pre-sensitization, week 0. Treatment denoted: therapeutic diphenylcyclopropenone sensitization with weekly scalp DPC. This clonotype was detected only a few times. Its antigen remains unknown.

The chain carries TRBV29-1 and TRBJ2-7; the D gene could be TRBD1 or TRBD2 (5 bases each). Specimen: whole blood, collected in connection with sensitization to the hapten diphenylcyclopropenone (DPC). The clonotype comes from a woman under 30 with alopecia areata. Some clones in this sample may be carry-over from other donors' samples. CDR3 region: CSVEGPVEQYF. DNA for the CDR3: TGCAGCGTTGAGGGACCGGTAGAGCAGTACTTC.